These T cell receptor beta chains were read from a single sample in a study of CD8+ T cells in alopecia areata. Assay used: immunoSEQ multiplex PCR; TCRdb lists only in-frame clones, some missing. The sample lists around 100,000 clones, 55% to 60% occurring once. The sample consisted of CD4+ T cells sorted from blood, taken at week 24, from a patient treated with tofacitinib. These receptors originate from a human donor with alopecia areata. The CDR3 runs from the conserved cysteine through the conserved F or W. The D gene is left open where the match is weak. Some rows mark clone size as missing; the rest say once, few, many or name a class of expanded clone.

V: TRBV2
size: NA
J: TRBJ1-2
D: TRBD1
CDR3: CASTGQGASGYTF
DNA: TGTGCCAGCACCGGACAGGGGGCTTCGGGCTACACCTTC

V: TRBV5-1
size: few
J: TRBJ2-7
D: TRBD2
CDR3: CASSEGLAGVHEQYF
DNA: TGCGCCAGCAGCGAGGGACTAGCGGGGGTCCACGAGCAGTACTTC

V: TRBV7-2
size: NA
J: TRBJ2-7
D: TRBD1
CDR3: CASSRDRASGEQYF
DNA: TGTGCCAGCAGTCGGGACAGGGCATCGGGGGAGCAGTACTTC

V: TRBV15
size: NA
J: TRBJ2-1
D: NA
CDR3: CATSGLDPYSPGEQFF
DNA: TGTGCCACCAGCGGACTTGACCCATACTCTCCGGGCGAGCAGTTCTTC

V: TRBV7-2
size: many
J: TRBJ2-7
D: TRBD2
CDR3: CASSLSPSGGTYEQYF
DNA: TGTGCCAGCAGCTTATCCCCCAGCGGGGGGACCTACGAGCAGTACTTC

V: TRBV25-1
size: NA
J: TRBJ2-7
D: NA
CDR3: CASSRGLPYEQYF
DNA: TGTGCCAGCAGTAGGGGTCTTCCCTACGAGCAGTACTTC

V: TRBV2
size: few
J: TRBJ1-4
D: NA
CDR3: CASSVSHRVEKLFF
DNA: TGTGCCAGCAGTGTATCCCACAGGGTCGAAAAACTGTTTTTT

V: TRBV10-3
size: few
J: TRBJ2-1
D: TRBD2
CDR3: CAISERAGGSNEQFF
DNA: TGTGCCATCAGTGAGAGGGCGGGGGGATCAAATGAGCAGTTCTTC

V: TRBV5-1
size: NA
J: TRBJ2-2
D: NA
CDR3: CASSSDITNTGELFF
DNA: TGCGCCAGCAGTTCGGACATAACGAACACCGGGGAGCTGTTTTTT

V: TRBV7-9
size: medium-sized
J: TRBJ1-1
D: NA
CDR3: CASSRDRGMNTEAFF
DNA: TGTGCCAGCAGCAGGGATAGGGGAATGAACACTGAAGCTTTCTTT

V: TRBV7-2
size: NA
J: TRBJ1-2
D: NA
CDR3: CASSPRGDRGYTF
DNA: TGTGCCAGCAGCCCTCGGGGGGATCGGGGCTACACCTTC

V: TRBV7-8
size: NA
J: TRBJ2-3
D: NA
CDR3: CASSFGGPTDTQYF
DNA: TGTGCCAGCAGCTTTGGGGGGCCCACAGATACGCAGTATTTT

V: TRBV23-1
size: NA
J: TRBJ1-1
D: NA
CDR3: CASSQSGPNTEAFF
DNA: TGCGCCAGCAGTCAATCGGGTCCGAACACTGAAGCTTTCTTT

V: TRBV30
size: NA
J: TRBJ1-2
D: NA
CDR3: CAWALTEDLGYTF
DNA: TGTGCCTGGGCACTCACAGAGGATCTTGGCTACACCTTC

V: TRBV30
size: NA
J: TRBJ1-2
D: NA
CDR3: CAWSHPGLIARGYGYTF
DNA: TGTGCCTGGAGTCACCCGGGACTGATAGCGAGGGGCTATGGCTACACCTTC

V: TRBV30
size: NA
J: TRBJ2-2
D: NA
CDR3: CAWSRPTGNTGELFF
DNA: TGTGCCTGGAGTAGACCGACGGGAAACACCGGGGAGCTGTTTTTT

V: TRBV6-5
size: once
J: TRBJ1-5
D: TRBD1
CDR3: CASSRQGSNQPQHF
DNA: TGTGCCAGCAGTAGACAGGGAAGCAATCAGCCCCAGCATTTT

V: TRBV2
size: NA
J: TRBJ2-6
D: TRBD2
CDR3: CARTTGEGSSGANVLTF
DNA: TGTGCCAGGACGACCGGGGAGGGTAGCTCTGGGGCCAACGTCCTGACTTTC

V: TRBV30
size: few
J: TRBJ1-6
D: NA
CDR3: CAWRMDNYNSPLHF
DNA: TGTGCCTGGAGGATGGATAACTATAATTCACCCCTCCACTTT

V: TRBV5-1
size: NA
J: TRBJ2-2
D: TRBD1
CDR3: CASSYRSGTGIAGELFF
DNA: TGCGCCAGCAGCTATCGGTCCGGGACAGGGATAGCCGGGGAGCTGTTTTTT

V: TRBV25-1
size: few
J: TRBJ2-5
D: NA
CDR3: CASAVTGSQETQYF
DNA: TGTGCCAGCGCCGTGACGGGGAGCCAAGAGACCCAGTACTTC

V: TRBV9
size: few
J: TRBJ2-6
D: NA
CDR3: CASSIRDGAGGANVLTF
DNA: TGTGCCAGCAGCATCCGGGACGGGGCTGGTGGGGCCAACGTCCTGACTTTC

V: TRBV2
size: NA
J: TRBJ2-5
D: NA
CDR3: CASSPEETQYF
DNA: TGTGCCAGCAGCCCCGAAGAGACCCAGTACTTC

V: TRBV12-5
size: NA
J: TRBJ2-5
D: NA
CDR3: CASGVTPETQYF
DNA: TGTGCTAGTGGGGTCACCCCAGAGACCCAGTACTTC

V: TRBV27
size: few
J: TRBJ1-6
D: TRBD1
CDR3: CASSPRQGTPPLHF
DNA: TGTGCCAGCAGTCCCCGACAGGGGACTCCACCCCTCCACTTT

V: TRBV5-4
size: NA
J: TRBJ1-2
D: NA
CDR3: CASSQDNYGYTF
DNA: TGTGCCAGCAGCCAAGATAACTATGGCTACACCTTC

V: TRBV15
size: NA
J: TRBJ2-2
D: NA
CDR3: CATSHGTGELFF
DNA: TGTGCCACCAGCCACGGAACCGGGGAGCTGTTTTTT

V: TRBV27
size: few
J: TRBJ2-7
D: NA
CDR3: CASSQRTGAVQYF
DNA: TGTGCCAGCAGCCAGAGAACGGGGGCAGTGCAGTACTTC

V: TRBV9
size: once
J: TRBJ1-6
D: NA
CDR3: CASSVGVVPYNSPLHF
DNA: TGTGCCAGCAGCGTAGGGGTTGTTCCCTATAATTCACCCCTCCACTTT

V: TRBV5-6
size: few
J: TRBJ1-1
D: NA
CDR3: CASHDVNTEAFF
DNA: TGTGCCAGCCACGACGTGAACACTGAAGCTTTCTTT

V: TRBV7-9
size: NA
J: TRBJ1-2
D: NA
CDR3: CASSSGPPYGYTF
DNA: TGTGCCAGCAGCTCGGGACCGCCCTATGGCTACACCTTC

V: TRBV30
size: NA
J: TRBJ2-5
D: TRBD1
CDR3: CAWSVRDRDRETQYF
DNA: TGTGCCTGGAGTGTACGGGACAGGGATAGGGAGACCCAGTACTTC

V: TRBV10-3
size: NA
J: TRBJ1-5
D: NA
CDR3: CAISESNQPQHF
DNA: TGTGCCATCAGTGAGAGCAATCAGCCCCAGCATTTT

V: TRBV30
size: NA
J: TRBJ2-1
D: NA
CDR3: CAWRTGHATGNEQFF
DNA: TGTGCCTGGAGGACGGGACACGCTACGGGCAATGAGCAGTTCTTC

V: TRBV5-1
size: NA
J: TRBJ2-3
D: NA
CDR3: CASSRGRSGSTDTQYF
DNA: TGCGCCAGCAGCCGGGGTCGTTCAGGGAGCACAGATACGCAGTATTTT

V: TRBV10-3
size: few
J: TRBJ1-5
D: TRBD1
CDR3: CAIRGQANQPQHF
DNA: TGTGCCATCAGGGGACAGGCCAATCAGCCCCAGCATTTT

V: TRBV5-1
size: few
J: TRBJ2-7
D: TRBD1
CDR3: CASSPGTGRPYEQYF
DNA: TGCGCCAGCAGCCCCGGGACAGGGAGACCCTACGAGCAGTACTTC

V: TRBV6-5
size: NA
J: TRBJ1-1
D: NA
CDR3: CASSYGMNTEAFF
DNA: TGTGCCAGCAGTTATGGAATGAACACTGAAGCTTTCTTT

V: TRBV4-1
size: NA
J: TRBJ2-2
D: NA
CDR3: CASSHTANTGELFF
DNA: TGCGCCAGCAGCCACACAGCGAACACCGGGGAGCTGTTTTTT

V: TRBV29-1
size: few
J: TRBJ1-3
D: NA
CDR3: CSVEAGSSGNTIYF
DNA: TGCAGCGTTGAGGCAGGGTCATCTGGAAACACCATATATTTT

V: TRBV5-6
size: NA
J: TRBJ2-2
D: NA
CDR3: CASSLASPTGELFF
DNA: TGTGCCAGCAGCTTGGCCTCACCAACCGGGGAGCTGTTTTTT

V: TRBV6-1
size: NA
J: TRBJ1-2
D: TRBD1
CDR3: CASSEGRTGSGYTF
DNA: TGTGCCAGCAGTGAAGGGCGGACAGGGAGCGGCTACACCTTC

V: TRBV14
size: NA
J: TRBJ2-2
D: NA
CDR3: CASSQIVRNTGELFF
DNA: TGTGCCAGCAGCCAAATTGTTCGTAACACCGGGGAGCTGTTTTTT

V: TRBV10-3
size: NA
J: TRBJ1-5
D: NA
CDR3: CAISDGDSNQPQHF
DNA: TGTGCCATCAGTGACGGTGATAGCAATCAGCCCCAGCATTTT

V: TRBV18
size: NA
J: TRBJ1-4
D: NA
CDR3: CASSNGGVVNEKLFF
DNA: TGTGCCAGCTCGAACGGAGGCGTGGTTAATGAAAAACTGTTTTTT

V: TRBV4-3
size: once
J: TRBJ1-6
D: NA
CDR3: CASSQVGSPLHF
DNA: TGCGCCAGCAGCCAAGTCGGGTCACCCCTCCACTTT

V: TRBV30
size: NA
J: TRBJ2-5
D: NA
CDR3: CAWSVGQRIKETQYF
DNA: TGTGCCTGGAGTGTAGGACAGAGAATAAAAGAGACCCAGTACTTC